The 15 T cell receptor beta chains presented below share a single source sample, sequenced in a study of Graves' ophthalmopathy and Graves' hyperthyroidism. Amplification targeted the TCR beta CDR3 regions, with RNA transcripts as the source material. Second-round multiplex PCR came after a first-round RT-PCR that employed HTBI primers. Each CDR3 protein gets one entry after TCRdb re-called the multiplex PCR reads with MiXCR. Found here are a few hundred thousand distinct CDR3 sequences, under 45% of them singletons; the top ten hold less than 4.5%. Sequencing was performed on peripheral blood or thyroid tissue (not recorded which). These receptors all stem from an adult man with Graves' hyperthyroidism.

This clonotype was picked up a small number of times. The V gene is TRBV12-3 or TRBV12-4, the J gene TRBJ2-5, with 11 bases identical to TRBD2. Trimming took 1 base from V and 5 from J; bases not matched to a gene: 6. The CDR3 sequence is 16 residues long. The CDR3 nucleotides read TGTGCCAGCAGTTTAGTAGCGGGAGGGCCGGGGGAGACCCAGTACTTC. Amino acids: CASSLVAGGPGETQYF.

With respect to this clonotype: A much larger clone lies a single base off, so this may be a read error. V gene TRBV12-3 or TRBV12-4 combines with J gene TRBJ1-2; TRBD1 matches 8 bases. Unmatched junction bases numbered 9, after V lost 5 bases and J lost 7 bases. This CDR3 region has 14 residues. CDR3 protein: CASSIRQGKAGYTF. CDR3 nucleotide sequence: TGTGCCAGCAGTATTAGACAGGGGAAGGCTGGCTACACCTTC.

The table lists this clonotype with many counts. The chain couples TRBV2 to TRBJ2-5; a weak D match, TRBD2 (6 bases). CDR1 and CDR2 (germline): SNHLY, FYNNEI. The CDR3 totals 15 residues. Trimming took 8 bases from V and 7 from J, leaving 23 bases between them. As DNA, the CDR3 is TGTGCCAGCCCTGATGGGACTGTACGGCCGGGGACCCAGTACTTC. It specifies CASPDGTVRPGTQYF.

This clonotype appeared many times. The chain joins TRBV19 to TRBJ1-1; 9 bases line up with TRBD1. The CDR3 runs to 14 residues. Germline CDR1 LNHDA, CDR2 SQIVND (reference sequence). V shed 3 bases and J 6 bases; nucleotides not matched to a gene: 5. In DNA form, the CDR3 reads TGTGCCAGTAGTATTTGGGACAGGGAGGCTGAAGCTTTCTTT. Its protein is CASSIWDREAEAFF.

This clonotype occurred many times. The CDR3 protein is CSVGEGERETQYF. In nucleotides, the CDR3 is TGCAGCGTTGGCGAAGGGGAAAGGGAGACCCAGTACTTC. The chain recombines TRBV29-1 with TRBJ2-5; possibly TRBD1 for D (5 bases). This CDR3 has 13 amino acids. The ends were cut back, 4 bases at V and 5 bases at J, with 14 bases in the middle. Germline V CDR1 and CDR2: SQVTM, ANQGSEA. The full variable domain, in which reference TRBV29-1 and TRBJ2-5 provide the parts outside the CDR3, is SAVISQKPSRDICQRGTSLTIQCQVDSQVTMMFWYRQQPGQSLTLIATANQGSEATYESGFVIDKFPISRPNLTFSTLTVSNMSPEDSSIYLCSVGEGERETQYFGPGTRLLVL.

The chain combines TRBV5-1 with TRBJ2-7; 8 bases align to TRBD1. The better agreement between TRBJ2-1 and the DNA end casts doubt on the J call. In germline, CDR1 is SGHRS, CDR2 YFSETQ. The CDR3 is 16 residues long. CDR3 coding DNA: TGCGCCAGCAGCTTGGGGACAGGGATCTCCTACAATGAGCAGTTCTTC. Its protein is CASSLGTGISYNEQFF.

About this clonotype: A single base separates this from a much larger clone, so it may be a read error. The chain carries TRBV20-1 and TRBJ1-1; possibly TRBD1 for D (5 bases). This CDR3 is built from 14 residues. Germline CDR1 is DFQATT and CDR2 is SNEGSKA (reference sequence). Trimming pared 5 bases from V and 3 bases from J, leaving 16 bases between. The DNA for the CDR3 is TGCAGTGCTGGGGGGAGGGAGGGATACACTGAAGCTTTCTTT. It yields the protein CSAGGREGYTEAFF.

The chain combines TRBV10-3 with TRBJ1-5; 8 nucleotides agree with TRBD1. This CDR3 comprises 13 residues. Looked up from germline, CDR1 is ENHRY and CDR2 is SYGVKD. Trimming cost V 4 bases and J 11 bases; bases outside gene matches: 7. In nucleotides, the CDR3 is TGTGCCATCAGTGCGGACAGGGAAGAGACCCAGCATTTT. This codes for CAISADREETQHF.

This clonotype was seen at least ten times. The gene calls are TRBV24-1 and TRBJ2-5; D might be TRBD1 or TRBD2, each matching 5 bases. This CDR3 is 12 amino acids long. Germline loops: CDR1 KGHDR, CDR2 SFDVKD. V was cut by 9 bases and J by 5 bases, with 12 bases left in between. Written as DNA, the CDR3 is TGTGCCACCGGGGGTTTGGCGGAGACCCAGTACTTC. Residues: CATGGLAETQYF.

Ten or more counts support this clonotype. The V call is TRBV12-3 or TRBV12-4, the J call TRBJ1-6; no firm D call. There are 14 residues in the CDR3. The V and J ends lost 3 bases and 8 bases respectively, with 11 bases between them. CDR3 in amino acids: CASSFAGPDSPLHF. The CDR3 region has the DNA TGTGCCAGCAGTTTTGCAGGTCCCGATTCACCCCTCCACTTT.

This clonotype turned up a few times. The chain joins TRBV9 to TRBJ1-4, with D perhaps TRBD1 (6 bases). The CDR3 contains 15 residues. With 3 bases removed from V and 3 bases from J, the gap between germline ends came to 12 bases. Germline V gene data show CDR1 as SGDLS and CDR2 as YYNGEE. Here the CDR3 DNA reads TGTGCCAGCAGCGCTTCAGGGGCCCCTAATGAAAAACTGTTTTTT. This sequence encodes CASSASGAPNEKLFF.

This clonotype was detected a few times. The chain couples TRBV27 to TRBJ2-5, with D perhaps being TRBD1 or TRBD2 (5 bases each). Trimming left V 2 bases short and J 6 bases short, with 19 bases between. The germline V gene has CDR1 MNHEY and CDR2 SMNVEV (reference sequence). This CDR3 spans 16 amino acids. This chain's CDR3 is CASSLRLGLAGQTQYF. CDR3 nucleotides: TGTGCCAGCAGTTTACGGCTGGGGCTAGCAGGTCAGACCCAGTACTTC.

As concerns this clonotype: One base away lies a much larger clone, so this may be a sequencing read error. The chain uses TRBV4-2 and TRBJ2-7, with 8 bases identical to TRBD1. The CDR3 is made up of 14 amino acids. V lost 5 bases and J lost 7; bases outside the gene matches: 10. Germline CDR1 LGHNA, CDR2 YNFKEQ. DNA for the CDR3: TGTGCCAGCAGCTACCGGGACAGGTCTATGGAGCAGTACTTC. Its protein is CASSYRDRSMEQYF.

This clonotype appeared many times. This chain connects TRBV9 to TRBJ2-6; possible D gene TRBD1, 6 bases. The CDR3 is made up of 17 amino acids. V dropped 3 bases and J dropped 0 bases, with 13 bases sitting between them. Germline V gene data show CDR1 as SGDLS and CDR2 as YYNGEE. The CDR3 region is CASSAWTDISGANVLTF. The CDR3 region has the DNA TGTGCCAGCAGCGCGTGGACAGATATCTCTGGGGCCAACGTCCTGACTTTC.

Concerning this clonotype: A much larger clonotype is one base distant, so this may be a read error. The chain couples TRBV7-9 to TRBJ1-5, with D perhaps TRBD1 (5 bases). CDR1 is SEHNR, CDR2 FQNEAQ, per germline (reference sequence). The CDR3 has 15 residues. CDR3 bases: TGTGCCAGCAGCTCGGGACCGGTAAACAATCAGTCCCAGCATTTT. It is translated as CASSSGPVNNQSQHF.